These 7 T cell receptor beta chains share one sample of origin, sequenced in a study of molecular identifiers for immune sequencing clone quantification. TCRdb used MiXCR to reprocess the PCR reads, holding one entry per CDR3 protein. The sample has fewer than 100,000 distinct CDR3 sequences; over 20% are singletons. Sequenced: naive CD8+ T cells from blood, with Jurkat cell RNA spiked in. The subset is: FACS-sorted CD8+CD4-CCR7+CD45RA+ naive T cells. The receptors come from a human donor in good health. Some libraries in this study had Jurkat cell RNA spiked in.

This clonotype was found many times. The chain carries TRBV6-5 and TRBJ2-7; 10 bases are shared with TRBD1. CDR3 length equals 14 residues. The germline gives CDR1 MNHEY, CDR2 SVGAGI. V was pared by 6 bases and J by 4 bases, with 6 bases of the junction left unmatched. The DNA of the CDR3 is TGTGCCAGCAGGCCGACAGGGGGCTGGTACGAGCAGTACTTC. Protein sequence: CASRPTGGWYEQYF.

As to this clonotype: This may be a read error: a much more frequent sequence differs by one nucleotide. This chain joins TRBV29-1 and TRBJ1-3; TRBD1 is a possible D gene (6 bases). The CDR3 runs to 14 residues. The germline V gene encodes CDR1 SQVTM and CDR2 ANQGSEA. The CDR3 sequence: CGVGGWGTGNTIYF. Written as DNA, the CDR3 is TGCGGCGTTGGGGGCTGGGGAACTGGAAACACCATATATTTT.

Comments on this clonotype: Since a much larger clone is just one base distant, this may be a read error. The chain has TRBV20-1 and TRBJ2-7; a weak D match, TRBD2 (6 bases). This CDR3 spans 13 amino acids. The V gene lost 3 bases and the J gene lost 3 bases, with 12 bases spanning the gap. CDR1 and CDR2 from the germline V gene are DFQATT and SNEGSKA (reference sequence). Here the CDR3 reads CSASREPCYEQYF. DNA for the CDR3: TGCAGTGCTAGTCGGGAGCCGTGCTACGAGCAGTACTTC.

This clonotype appeared a few times. The V call is TRBV28, the J call TRBJ2-1; D ambiguous. Germline CDR1 and CDR2: MDHEN and SYDVKM. There are 12 residues in the CDR3. Trimming cost V 3 bases and J 6 bases, with 6 bases left between them. In nucleotides, the CDR3 is TGTGCCAGCAGTTTGCCTGCCAATGAGCAGTTCTTC. This gives the protein CASSLPANEQFF.

This clonotype came up a few times. The chain has TRBV7-9 and TRBJ2-7; unclear D gene. Trimming stripped 5 bases from V and 2 bases from J, with 16 bases between. The CDR3 has 15 amino acids. The germline CDR1 and CDR2 sequences are SEHNR and FQNEAQ (reference sequence). The CDR3 loop reads CASSETAARPYEQYF. DNA for the CDR3: TGTGCCAGCAGCGAAACGGCCGCGAGACCCTACGAGCAGTACTTC.

This clonotype showed up many times. V is TRBV5-1 and J is TRBJ2-3; 15 bases map to TRBD2. The trim removed 4 bases at V and 2 bases at J, leaving 5 bases unmatched. This CDR3 is 17 amino acids long. In germline, CDR1 is SGHRS, CDR2 YFSETQ. CDR3 residues: CASSPGTSGGFTDTQYF. The CDR3 region has the DNA TGCGCCAGCAGCCCCGGGACTAGCGGGGGGTTCACAGATACGCAGTATTTT. The whole variable domain, remainder taken from reference TRBV5-1 and TRBJ2-3, is KAGVTQTPRYLIKTRGQQVTLSCSPISGHRSVSWYQQTPGQGLQFLFEYFSETQRNKGNFPGRFSGRQFSNSRSEMNVSTLELGDSALYLCASSPGTSGGFTDTQYFGPGTRLTVL.

This clonotype came up many times. CDR3 in amino acids: CASSLATSGGAWGEQFF. The CDR3 coding sequence is TGTGCCAGCAGCTTAGCAACTAGCGGGGGGGCCTGGGGTGAGCAGTTCTTC. The rearrangement joins TRBV7-2 to TRBJ2-1, with 13 bases matching TRBD2. The CDR3 consists of 17 residues. V was clipped by 0 bases and J by 9 bases; unmatched bases: 8. Germline loops: CDR1 SGHTA, CDR2 FQGNSA.